This T cell receptor (beta chain) emerged from a study of identical twins. Points from the study as a whole: Not following the same donors, the study drew its conclusions from cross-sectional statistical analysis.

After template switching added a universal primer site, the resulting cDNA carried unique molecular identifiers. Using its own MiXCR run on the 5' RACE reads, TCRdb lists one record per CDR3 protein. The table shows 250,000 or so distinct CDR3 sequences, with about an eighth occurring only once. The CDR3 length is 13 residues. Unmatched junction bases numbered 8, after V lost 7 bases and J lost 2 bases. CDR1 is DFQATT, CDR2 SNEGSKA, per germline (reference sequence). Comment on this clonotype: Its antigen is not identified.

These data are also associated with another study on yellow fever vaccine responses in identical twins. That publication notes: Reportedly, twins showed a vaccine T cell response that looked partly convergent and partly personalized.

The clonotype comes from a woman aged 18 to 35 in good health. Sequencing was done on a sample of memory (CD45RO+) T cells sorted from blood. The V and J genes are TRBV20-1 and TRBJ2-7, with 7 bases fitting TRBD1. In DNA, the CDR3 is TGCAGTGTTCGGACAGGTACAACCTACGAGCAGTACTTC. Its protein product is CSVRTGTTYEQYF.